The 21 T cell receptor beta chains reported below all come from one sample, sequenced in a study of blood T cell repertoires in COVID-19. This table comes from immunoSEQ multiplex PCR, and its TCRdb copy is limited to in-frame clones, with some not included. The table has hundreds of thousands of clones, 84% seen once; the top ten hold about 7%. Sequenced material: PBMCs or T cells enriched from blood (not recorded which). The receptors shown here come from a woman aged 40 to 50 who had recovered from COVID-19.

On this clone: At the DNA level, this CDR3 is encoded by other sequences in the same sample as well. The V gene is TRBV28, the J gene TRBJ1-2; maybe TRBD1 (6 bases). Between the trimmed V and J ends, which lost 2 bases and 2 bases, there was a span of 6 bases. CDR1 is MDHEN and CDR2 is SYDVKM in the germline V gene. The CDR3 runs 13 residues. The CDR3 DNA reads as TGTGCCAGCAGTTTAACAGGGAACTATGGCTACACCTTC. Its protein product is CASSLTGNYGYTF.

V usage is TRBV5-8 and J usage is TRBJ2-3, with TRBD2 matching 7 bases. Germline CDR1 and CDR2: SGHTS and YDEGEE. With V trimmed by 4 bases and J by 4 bases, 6 bases remained unmatched. The length of the CDR3 is 14 residues. CDR3 DNA sequence: TGTGCCAGCAGCGTACTCCGGGGGGCAGATACGCAGTATTTT. Amino acids: CASSVLRGADTQYF.

The V and J genes are TRBV3-1 (or the pseudogene TRBV3-2) and TRBJ2-7; 8 nucleotides match TRBD2. V lost 1 base and J lost 4; bases outside the gene matches: 9. CDR3 length: 16 amino acids. Germline loops: CDR1 LGHDT, CDR2 YNNKEL (reference sequence). The CDR3 reads CASSQGLAVAGYEQYF. CDR3 sequence (DNA): TGTGCCAGCAGCCAAGGTCTGGCGGTAGCGGGATACGAGCAGTACTTC.

The chain couples TRBV28 to TRBJ1-1; D uncertain. This CDR3 contains 15 residues. Trimming took off 8 bases at V and 6 bases at J, with 22 bases between the two ends. Germline V lookup: CDR1 MDHEN, CDR2 SYDVKM. The CDR3 is CASASGISGPAEAFF. In nucleotides, the CDR3 is TGTGCCAGCGCTTCGGGAATCAGTGGTCCCGCTGAAGCTTTCTTT.

This sequence joins TRBV5-1 and TRBJ2-7, with TRBD1 matching 7 bases. This CDR3 contains 14 residues. The trim removed 2 bases at V and 7 bases at J, leaving 9 bases unmatched. CDR1 is SGHRS and CDR2 is YFSETQ in the germline V gene. The CDR3 sequence: CASSFRQGEAEQYF. The CDR3 DNA sequence: TGCGCCAGCAGCTTTAGACAGGGAGAGGCTGAGCAGTACTTC.

This clone was counted between two and nine times. This rearrangement joins TRBV30 to TRBJ2-1; 10 nucleotides agree with TRBD2. The V gene's germline CDR1 is GTSNPN and CDR2 SVGIG (reference sequence). The CDR3 runs to 15 residues. Trimming cost V 1 base and J 4 bases; bases outside gene matches: 4. Here the CDR3 reads CAWSEGLAMYNEQFF. CDR3 DNA: TGTGCCTGGAGTGAGGGACTAGCGATGTACAATGAGCAGTTCTTC.

The CDR3 reads CASSGGQHLEAFF. DNA of the CDR3: TGTGCCAGCAGTGGTGGACAGCACCTTGAAGCTTTCTTT. This chain uses TRBV28 with TRBJ1-1, with D possibly TRBD1 on 6 matching bases. Between the trimmed V and J ends, which lost 5 bases and 7 bases, there was a span of 14 bases. Germline V gives CDR1 MDHEN, CDR2 SYDVKM. This CDR3 has 13 residues. The full variable domain, in which reference TRBV28 and TRBJ1-1 provide the parts outside the CDR3, is DVKVTQSSRYLVKRTGEKVFLECVQDMDHENMFWYRQDPGLGLRLIYFSYDVKMKEKGDIPEGYSVSREKKERFSLILESASTNQTSMYLCASSGGQHLEAFFGQGTRLTVV.

This clone has a handful of counts. The CDR3 loop reads CASSQDGQGNQPQHF. In nucleotides, the CDR3 is TGTGCCAGCAGCCAGGATGGACAGGGCAATCAGCCCCAGCATTTT. The chain links TRBV11-3 to TRBJ1-5; the match to TRBD1 covers 7 bases. Germline V lookup: CDR1 SGHNT, CDR2 YENEEA. The CDR3 is made up of 15 amino acids. Unmatched junction bases numbered 6, after V lost 5 bases and J lost 2 bases.

The chain recombines TRBV19 with TRBJ1-2; D perhaps matches TRBD1 (5 bases). Trimming left V 4 bases short and J 4 bases short, with 19 bases between. The germline CDR1 and CDR2 sequences are LNHDA and SQIVND (reference sequence). This CDR3 is built from 16 residues. CDR3 in amino acids: CASSKQERGSGYGYTF. CDR3 coding DNA: TGTGCCAGTAGTAAGCAGGAGCGGGGGTCGGGCTATGGCTACACCTTC.

The chain links TRBV3-1 (or the pseudogene TRBV3-2) to TRBJ1-4; D unclear. The CDR3 is made up of 13 amino acids. The germline CDR1 and CDR2 sequences are LGHDT and YNNKEL (reference sequence). V lost 2 bases to trimming and J lost 8 bases, with 9 bases between them. CDR3 amino acids: CASSQRGREKLFF. For the CDR3, the DNA is TGTGCCAGCAGCCAAAGAGGGCGAGAAAAACTGTTTTTT.

This clone was counted a single time. The chain employs TRBV19 and TRBJ2-1; 13 bases are a match to TRBD2. The CDR3 covers 15 residues. CDR1 is LNHDA, CDR2 SQIVND, per germline (reference sequence). J gave up 8 bases and V 6 bases, and 7 bases lay outside the gene matches. CDR3 sequence (DNA): TGTGCCAGTAGGGAACGGACTAGCGGGAGCGATGAGCAGTTCTTC. Translation gives CASRERTSGSDEQFF.

This CDR3 reads CASNTQRGSSYEQYF. Written as DNA, the CDR3 is TGTGCCAGCAATACTCAGCGGGGCAGCTCCTACGAGCAGTACTTC. This chain uses TRBV2 with TRBJ2-7; 7 nucleotides match TRBD2. This CDR3 comprises 15 residues. The V gene's germline CDR1 is SNHLY and CDR2 FYNNEI. The junction had 9 bases not matched to a gene; V was cut back by 7 bases and J by 0 bases. The full variable domain, its missing parts supplied by reference TRBV2 and TRBJ2-7, is EPEVTQTPSHQVTQMGQEVILRCVPISNHLYFYWYRQILGQKVEFLVSFYNNEISEKSEIFDDQFSVERPDGSNFTLKIRSTKLEDSAMYFCASNTQRGSSYEQYFGPGTRLTVT.

The chain carries TRBV11-2 and TRBJ2-3; 10 positions match TRBD2. Losses at the gene ends were 3 bases for V and 9 bases for J; bases not matched to a gene: 12. Germline V CDR1 and CDR2: SGHAT, FQNNGV. CDR3 length: 16 amino acids. For the CDR3, the DNA is TGTGCCAGCAGCTTCAGAGCGGGAGGGCCGGAGACAACGCAGTATTTT. This codes for CASSFRAGGPETTQYF.

The chain links TRBV6-5 to TRBJ2-1; D possibly corresponds to TRBD2 (5 bases). Trimming took off 10 bases at V and 0 bases at J, with 13 bases between the two ends. The CDR3 is 14 residues long. Per germline, CDR1 MNHEY and CDR2 SVGAGI. The CDR3 sequence: CATETGSSYNEQFF. The CDR3 DNA reads as TGTGCCACTGAGACGGGGAGCTCCTACAATGAGCAGTTCTTC.

J is TRBJ2-5 and V is TRBV19; D might be TRBD2 (5 bases). V was pared by 5 bases and J by 4 bases, with 14 bases between. From germline, CDR1 is LNHDA and CDR2 SQIVND (reference sequence). The CDR3 totals 14 residues. CDR3 nucleotides: TGTGCCAGTAGTCCGGACTCATATCCAGAGACCCAGTACTTC. This sequence encodes CASSPDSYPETQYF.

CDR3: CASSPIPGQDRSGYTF. CDR3 nucleotides: TGTGCCAGCAGCCCTATTCCCGGACAGGATCGAAGTGGCTACACCTTC. This chain joins TRBV7-9 and TRBJ1-2, with 7 bases identical to TRBD1. V shed 5 bases, J shed 7 bases, and the junction held 16 bases outside the gene matches. The germline V gene encodes CDR1 SEHNR and CDR2 FQNEAQ (reference sequence). The CDR3 extends over 16 amino acids.

V usage is TRBV29-1 and J usage is TRBJ2-3; 9 nucleotides line up with TRBD2. Germline V CDR1 and CDR2: SQVTM, ANQGSEA. The V gene end was trimmed by 0 bases and the J gene end by 4 bases; junction bases not matched to a gene: 8. The CDR3 loop spans 16 amino acids. CDR3 amino acids: CSVEDMAGGPSDTQYF. The CDR3, as DNA: TGCAGCGTTGAAGATATGGCGGGAGGGCCATCAGATACGCAGTATTTT.

The rearrangement uses TRBV19 and TRBJ2-4; 11 nucleotides agree with TRBD1. V lost 6 bases and J lost 3; bases outside the gene matches: 4. This CDR3 is built from 15 residues. Per germline, CDR1 LNHDA and CDR2 SQIVND (reference sequence). The CDR3 region is CASRGTGGDKNIQYF. CDR3 sequence (DNA): TGTGCCAGTAGAGGGACAGGGGGGGACAAAAACATTCAGTACTTC.

The rearrangement joins TRBV24-1 to TRBJ1-2; perhaps TRBD1 as D (6 bases). Germline CDR1 reads KGHDR; CDR2 reads SFDVKD. The CDR3 has 15 amino acids. V was clipped by 4 bases and J by 3 bases, with 14 bases between them. CDR3 sequence reads: CATSDPRDTYYGYTF. CDR3 DNA: TGTGCCACCAGTGACCCAAGGGACACTTACTATGGCTACACCTTC.

This sequence joins TRBV2 and TRBJ2-5; 7 bases are shared with TRBD2. The junction had 4 bases not matched to a gene; V was cut back by 4 bases and J by 2 bases. Per germline, CDR1 SNHLY and CDR2 FYNNEI. The CDR3 loop spans 14 amino acids. As DNA, the CDR3 is TGTGCCAGCAGTGTTGCAGCGGGGCAAGAGACCCAGTACTTC. It specifies CASSVAAGQETQYF.

The chain carries TRBV27 and TRBJ1-2; D perhaps matches TRBD1 (6 bases). The CDR3 is 15 residues long. V shed 4 bases and J shed 6 bases, with 18 bases lying between them. Germline CDR1 is MNHEY and CDR2 is SMNVEV (reference sequence). CDR3 coding DNA: TGTGCCAGCAGTTCTTCCTGGGGAGGGGGGAATGGCTACACCTTC. This translates into CASSSSWGGGNGYTF.